This T cell receptor beta chain stems from a study of cytomegalovirus exposure and HLA in healthy donors. Study-level points and caveats: Researchers catalogued approximately 170 TCR beta chains as cytomegalovirus-associated.

As to this clone: The antigen is undetermined.

The study ran its PCR with 60 Vbeta and 13 Jbeta primers. Data came from immunoSEQ multiplex PCR; TCRdb stores just in-frame clones and leaves some out. The repertoire holds some 110,000 clones, with about 81% as singletons. Germline V gives CDR1 SGHAT, CDR2 FQNNGV. The CDR3 runs to 14 residues. The V end lost 0 bases, the J end lost 7 bases, and 9 bases lay between the germline ends. The chain links TRBV11-2 to TRBJ2-2; no definite D call. Source material: PBMCs. The origin of this receptor is a woman aged 25-40 years in good health and CMV-seronegative. The CDR3 spells CASSLDRSVGELFF. The CDR3 nucleotides are TGTGCCAGCAGCTTAGATCGTTCGGTCGGGGAGCTGTTTTTT.